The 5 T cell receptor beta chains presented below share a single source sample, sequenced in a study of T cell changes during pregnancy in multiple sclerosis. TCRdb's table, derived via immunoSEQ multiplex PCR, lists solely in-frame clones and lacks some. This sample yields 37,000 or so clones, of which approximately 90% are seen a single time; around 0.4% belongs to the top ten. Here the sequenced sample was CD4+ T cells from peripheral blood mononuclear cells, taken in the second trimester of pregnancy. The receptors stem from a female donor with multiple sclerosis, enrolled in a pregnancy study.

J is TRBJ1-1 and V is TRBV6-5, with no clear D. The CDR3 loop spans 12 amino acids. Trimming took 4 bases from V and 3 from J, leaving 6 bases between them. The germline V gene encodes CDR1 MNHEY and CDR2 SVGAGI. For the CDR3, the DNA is TGTGCCAGCAGTTGGGGAGACACTGAAGCTTTCTTT. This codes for CASSWGDTEAFF.

In DNA, the CDR3 is TGTGCCAGCAGCTTCAGCGAGGGACAGGGTTACGAGCAGTACTTC. It codes for CASSFSEGQGYEQYF. The genes are TRBV9 and TRBJ2-7; 9 nucleotides line up with TRBD1. CDR1 and CDR2 from the germline V gene are SGDLS and YYNGEE. V lost 4 bases to trimming and J lost 4 bases; unmatched junction nucleotides: 9. This CDR3 comprises 15 residues.

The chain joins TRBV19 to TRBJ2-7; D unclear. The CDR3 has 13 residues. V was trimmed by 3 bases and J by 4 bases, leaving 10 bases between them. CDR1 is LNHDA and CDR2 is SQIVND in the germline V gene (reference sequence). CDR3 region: CASSIGGAYEQYF. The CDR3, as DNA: TGTGCCAGTAGTATCGGCGGAGCTTACGAGCAGTACTTC.

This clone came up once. The CDR3 DNA reads as TGTGCCAGCACCCCGGTGCGGGAGGTCCTTAATGAGCAGTTCTTC. This gives the protein CASTPVREVLNEQFF. The chain carries TRBV6-1 and TRBJ2-1, with 8 bases aligning to TRBD2. Germline CDR1 MNHNS, CDR2 SASEGT. The CDR3 runs 15 residues. V dropped 7 bases and J dropped 7; count of bases not matched to a gene: 12.

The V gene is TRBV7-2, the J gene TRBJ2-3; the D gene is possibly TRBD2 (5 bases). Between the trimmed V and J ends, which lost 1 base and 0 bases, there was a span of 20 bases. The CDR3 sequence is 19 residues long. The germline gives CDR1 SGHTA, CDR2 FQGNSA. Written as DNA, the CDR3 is TGTGCCAGCAGCTTAGAGGCTCTAGCTGGGCCTTCTAGCACAGATACGCAGTATTTT. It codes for CASSLEALAGPSSTDTQYF.